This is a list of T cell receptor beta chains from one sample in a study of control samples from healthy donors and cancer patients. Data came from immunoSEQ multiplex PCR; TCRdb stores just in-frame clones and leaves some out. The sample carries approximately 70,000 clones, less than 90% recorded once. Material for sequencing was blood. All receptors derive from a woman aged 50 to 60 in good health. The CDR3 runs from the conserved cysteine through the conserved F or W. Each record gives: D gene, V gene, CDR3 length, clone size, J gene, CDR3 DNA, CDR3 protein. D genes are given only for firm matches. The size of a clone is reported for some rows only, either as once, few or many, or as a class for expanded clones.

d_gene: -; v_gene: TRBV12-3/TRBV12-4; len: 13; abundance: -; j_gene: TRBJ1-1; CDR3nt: TGTGCCAGCGACGGAGACAGCCACCCTGTTGCTTTCTTT; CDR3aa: CASDGDSHPVAFF
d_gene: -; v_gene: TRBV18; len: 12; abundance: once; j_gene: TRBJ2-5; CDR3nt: TGTGCCAGCTCACCTCCCCAAGAGACCCAGTACTTC; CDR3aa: CASSPPQETQYF
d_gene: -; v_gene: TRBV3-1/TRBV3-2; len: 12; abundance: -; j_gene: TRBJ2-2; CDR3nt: TGTGCCAGCAGCCAGATGGGAGGGGAGCTGTTTTTT; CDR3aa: CASSQMGGELFF
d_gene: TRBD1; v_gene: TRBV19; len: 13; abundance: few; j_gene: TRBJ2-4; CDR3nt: TGTGCCAGTCGACAGGGTGGGGCGGACATTCAGTACTTC; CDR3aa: CASRQGGADIQYF
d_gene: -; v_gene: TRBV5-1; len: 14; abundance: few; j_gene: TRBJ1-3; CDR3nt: TGCGCCAGCAGCTTGGAATCCTCTGGAAACACCATATATTTT; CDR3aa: CASSLESSGNTIYF
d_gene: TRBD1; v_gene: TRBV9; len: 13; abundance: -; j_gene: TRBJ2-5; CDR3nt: TGTGCCAGCAGCCCTAGGACAGGCGAGACCCAGTACTTC; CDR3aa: CASSPRTGETQYF
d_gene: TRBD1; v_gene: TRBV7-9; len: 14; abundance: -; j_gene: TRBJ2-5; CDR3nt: TGTGCCAGCAGCTCCCACACAGGGGAAGAGACCCAGTACTTC; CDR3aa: CASSSHTGEETQYF
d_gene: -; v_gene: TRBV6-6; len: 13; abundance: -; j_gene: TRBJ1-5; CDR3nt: TGTGCCAGCAGTCAGGTTAGCAATCAGCCCCAGCATTTT; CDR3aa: CASSQVSNQPQHF
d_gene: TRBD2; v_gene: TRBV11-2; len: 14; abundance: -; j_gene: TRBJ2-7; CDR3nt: TGTGCCAGCAGCTCGGGAGGGGGCTCCTACGAGCAGTACTTC; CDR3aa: CASSSGGGSYEQYF
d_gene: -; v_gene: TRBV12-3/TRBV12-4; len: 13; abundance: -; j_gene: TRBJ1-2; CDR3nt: TGTGCCAGCAGTTTTTCCTCCTATAGGGAGCTCACCTTC; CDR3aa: CASSFSSYRELTF
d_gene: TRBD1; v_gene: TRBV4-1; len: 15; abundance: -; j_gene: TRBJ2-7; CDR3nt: TGCGCCAGCAGCTCCTGGACAGGGGGGGCCTACGAGCAGTACTTC; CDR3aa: CASSSWTGGAYEQYF
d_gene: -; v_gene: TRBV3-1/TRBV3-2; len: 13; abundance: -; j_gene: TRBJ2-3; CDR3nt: TGTGCCAGCACCTACAGGGGCACAGATACGCAGTATTTT; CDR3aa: CASTYRGTDTQYF
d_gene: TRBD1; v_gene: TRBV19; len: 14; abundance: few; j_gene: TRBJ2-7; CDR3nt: TGTGCCAGTAAAGAGGGGACAGCTTCCTACGAGCAGTACTTC; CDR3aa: CASKEGTASYEQYF
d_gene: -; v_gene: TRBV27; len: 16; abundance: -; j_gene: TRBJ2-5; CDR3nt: TGTGCCAGCAGTACTAGTTTGACAGGTGGAATTGAGACCCAGTACTTC; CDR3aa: CASSTSLTGGIETQYF
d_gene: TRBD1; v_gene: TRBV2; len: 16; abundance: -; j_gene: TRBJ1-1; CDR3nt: TGTGCCAGCAGGACGACAGGGATATTAATGGGCGCTGAAGCTTTCTTT; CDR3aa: CASRTTGILMGAEAFF
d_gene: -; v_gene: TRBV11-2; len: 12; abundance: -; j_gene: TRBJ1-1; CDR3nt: TGTGCCAGCAGCTTAGCTGGGACGGAAGCTTTCTTT; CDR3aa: CASSLAGTEAFF
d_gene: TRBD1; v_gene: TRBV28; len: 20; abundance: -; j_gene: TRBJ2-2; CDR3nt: TGTGCCAGCAGTTCGGATACGACAGGGGGACGAGGCGCGAACACCGGGGAGCTGTTTTTT; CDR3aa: CASSSDTTGGRGANTGELFF
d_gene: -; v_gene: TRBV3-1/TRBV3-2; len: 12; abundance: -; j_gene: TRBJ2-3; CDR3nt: TGTGCCAGCAGCCAAGACAGGGGTTCGCAGTATTTT; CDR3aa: CASSQDRGSQYF
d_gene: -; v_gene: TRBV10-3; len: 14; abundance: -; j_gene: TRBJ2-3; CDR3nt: TGTGCCATCAGTGAGACTAGGAGGGAGGATACGCAGTATTTT; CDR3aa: CAISETRREDTQYF
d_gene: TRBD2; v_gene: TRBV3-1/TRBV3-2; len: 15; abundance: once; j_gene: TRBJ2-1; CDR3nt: TGTGCCAGCAGCCAACCGGGACTAGCGGTCAATGAGCAGTTCTTC; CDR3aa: CASSQPGLAVNEQFF
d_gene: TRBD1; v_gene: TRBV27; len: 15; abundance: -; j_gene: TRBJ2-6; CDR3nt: TGTGCCAGCAGACCACAGGGGTTTGGGGCCAACGTCCTGACTTTC; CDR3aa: CASRPQGFGANVLTF